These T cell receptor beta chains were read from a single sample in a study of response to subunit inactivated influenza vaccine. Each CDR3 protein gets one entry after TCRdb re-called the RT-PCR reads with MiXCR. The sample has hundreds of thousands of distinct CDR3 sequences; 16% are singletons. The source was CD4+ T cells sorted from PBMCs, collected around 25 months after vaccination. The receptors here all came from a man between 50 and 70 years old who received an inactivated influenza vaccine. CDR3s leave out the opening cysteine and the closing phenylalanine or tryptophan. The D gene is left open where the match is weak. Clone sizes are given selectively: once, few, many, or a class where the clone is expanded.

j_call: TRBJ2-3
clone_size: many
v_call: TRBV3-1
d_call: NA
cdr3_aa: ASSQADTQY

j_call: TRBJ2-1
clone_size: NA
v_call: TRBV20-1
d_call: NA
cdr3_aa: SANEGSGSYNEQF

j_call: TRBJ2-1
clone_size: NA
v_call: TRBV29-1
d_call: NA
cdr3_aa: SVERLFNEQF

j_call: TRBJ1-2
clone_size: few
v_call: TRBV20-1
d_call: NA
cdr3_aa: SAPVGRNYGYT

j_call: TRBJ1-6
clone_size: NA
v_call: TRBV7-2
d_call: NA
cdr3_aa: ASSLGTRTVSPLH

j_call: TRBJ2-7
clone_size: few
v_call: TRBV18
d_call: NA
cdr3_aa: ASSYVTDSYEQY

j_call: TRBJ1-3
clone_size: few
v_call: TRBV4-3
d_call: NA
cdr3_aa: ASSPQSISGNTIY

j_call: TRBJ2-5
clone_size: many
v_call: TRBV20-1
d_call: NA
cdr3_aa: SARWASKTQY

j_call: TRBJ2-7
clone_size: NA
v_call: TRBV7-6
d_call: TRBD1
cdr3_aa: ASSLARRGLGEQY

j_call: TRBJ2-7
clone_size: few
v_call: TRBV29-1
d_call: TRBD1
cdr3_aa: SVADRVYEQY

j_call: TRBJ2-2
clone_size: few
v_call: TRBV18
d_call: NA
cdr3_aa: ASSPFRDTGELF

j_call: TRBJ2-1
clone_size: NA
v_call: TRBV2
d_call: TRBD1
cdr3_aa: ASSFGQGGGNEQF

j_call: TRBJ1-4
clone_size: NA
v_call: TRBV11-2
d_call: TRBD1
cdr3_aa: ASSLTGQGIRDEKLF

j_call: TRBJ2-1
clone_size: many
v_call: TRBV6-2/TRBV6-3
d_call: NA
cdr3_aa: ASSYRGVSNEQF

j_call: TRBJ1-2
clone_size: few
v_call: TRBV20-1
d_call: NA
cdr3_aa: SADNEGDYT

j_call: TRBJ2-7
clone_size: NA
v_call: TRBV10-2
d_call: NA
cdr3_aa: ASRKDNLYEQY

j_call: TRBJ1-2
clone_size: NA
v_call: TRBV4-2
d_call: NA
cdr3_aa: ASSQDYDQPEGYT

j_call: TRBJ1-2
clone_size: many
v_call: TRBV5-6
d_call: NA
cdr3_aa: ASSLGGTGYGYT

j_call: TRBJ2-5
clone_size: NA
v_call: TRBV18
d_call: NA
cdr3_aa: ASSRSKQETQY

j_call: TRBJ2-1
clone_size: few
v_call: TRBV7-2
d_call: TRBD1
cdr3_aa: ASSLTGDNEQF

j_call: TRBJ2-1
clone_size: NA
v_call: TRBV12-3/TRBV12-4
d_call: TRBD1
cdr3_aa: ASNEDRVAHNEQF

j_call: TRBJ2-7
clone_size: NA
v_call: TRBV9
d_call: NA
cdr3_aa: ASSVGQGLTSSYEQY

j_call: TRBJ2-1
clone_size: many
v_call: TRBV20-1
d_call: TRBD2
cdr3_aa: SALAGGVNEQF

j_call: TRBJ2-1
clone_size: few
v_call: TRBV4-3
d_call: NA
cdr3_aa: ASSQVVGGIYNEQF

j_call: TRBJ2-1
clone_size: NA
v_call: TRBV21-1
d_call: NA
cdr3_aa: APAQRGDNEQF

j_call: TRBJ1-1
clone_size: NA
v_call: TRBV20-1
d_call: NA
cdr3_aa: SARDLDRTEAF

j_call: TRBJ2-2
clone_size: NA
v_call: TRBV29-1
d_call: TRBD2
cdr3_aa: SVEGLAGTRGELF

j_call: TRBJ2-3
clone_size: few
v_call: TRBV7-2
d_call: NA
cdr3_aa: ASSLRRVGVLY

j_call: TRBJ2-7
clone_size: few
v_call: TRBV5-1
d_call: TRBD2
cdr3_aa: ASSQTSGGTSYEQY

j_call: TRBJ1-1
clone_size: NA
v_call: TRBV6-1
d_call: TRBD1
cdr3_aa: ASNHRGNTEAF

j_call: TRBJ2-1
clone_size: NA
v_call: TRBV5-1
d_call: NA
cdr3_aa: ASSLPVSTEQF

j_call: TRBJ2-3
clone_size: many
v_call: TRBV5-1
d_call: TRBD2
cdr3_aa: ASSPLAGGPSVDTQY